Only one count was recorded for the clone carrying this T cell receptor (beta chain). The data originate from a study of blood T cell repertoires in COVID-19. This CDR3 is 14 amino acids long. Germline V CDR1 and CDR2: GTSNPN, SVGIG (reference sequence). Trimming took off 8 bases at V and 3 bases at J, with 16 bases between the two ends. A COVID-19 case was met by exposed participants within 2 weeks before study entry. As processed by the authors: Estimated nucleated cell counts came from reference gene primer amplification. Here immunoSEQ multiplex PCR was the method, and the copy in TCRdb shows in-frame clones only, minus some. V and J calls plus clone size are reproduced from that table; the DNA served to infer D and trimming. This table has 350,000 or so clones, more than 70% appearing once.

The sequenced sample was PBMCs or T cells enriched from blood (not recorded which). The source is a woman in her twenties or thirties who had been exposed to COVID-19. The V call is TRBV30, the J call TRBJ1-4; maybe TRBD1 (5 bases). CDR3 DNA: TGTGCCCGATCCGTGGGGGGGGCTAATGAAAAACTGTTTTTT. Translation gives CARSVGGANEKLFF.